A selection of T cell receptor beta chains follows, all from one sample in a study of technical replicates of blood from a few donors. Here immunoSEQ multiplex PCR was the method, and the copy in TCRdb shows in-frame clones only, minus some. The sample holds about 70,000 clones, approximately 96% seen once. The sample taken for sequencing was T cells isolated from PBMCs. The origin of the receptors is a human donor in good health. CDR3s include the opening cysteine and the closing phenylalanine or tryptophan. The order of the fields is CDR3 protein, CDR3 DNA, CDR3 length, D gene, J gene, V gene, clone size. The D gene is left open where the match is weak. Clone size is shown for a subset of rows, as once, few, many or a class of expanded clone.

CDR3 protein: CASSVGLAENEQFF
CDR3 DNA: TGTGCCAGCAGCGTAGGACTAGCGGAAAATGAGCAGTTCTTC
CDR3 length: 14
D gene: TRBD2
J gene: TRBJ2-1
V gene: TRBV9
clone size: -

CDR3 protein: CASSPLGDRAEGYTF
CDR3 DNA: TGTGCCAGCAGTCCGCTAGGGGACAGGGCGGAGGGCTACACCTTC
CDR3 length: 15
D gene: TRBD1
J gene: TRBJ1-2
V gene: TRBV27
clone size: -

CDR3 protein: CASSQLDRESEKLFF
CDR3 DNA: TGCGCCAGCAGCCAGTTAGACAGGGAAAGTGAAAAACTGTTTTTT
CDR3 length: 15
D gene: TRBD1
J gene: TRBJ1-4
V gene: TRBV4-1
clone size: -

CDR3 protein: CASSLAVNRFSYEQYF
CDR3 DNA: TGCGCCAGCAGCTTGGCTGTCAACAGGTTTTCCTACGAGCAGTACTTC
CDR3 length: 16
D gene: -
J gene: TRBJ2-7
V gene: TRBV5-1
clone size: -

CDR3 protein: CASSAGDYEQYF
CDR3 DNA: TGTGCCAGTAGTGCGGGGGACTACGAGCAGTACTTC
CDR3 length: 12
D gene: TRBD2
J gene: TRBJ2-7
V gene: TRBV19
clone size: -

CDR3 protein: CAIGSRGGDTEAFF
CDR3 DNA: TGTGCCATCGGTTCTCGGGGAGGGGACACTGAAGCTTTCTTT
CDR3 length: 14
D gene: -
J gene: TRBJ1-1
V gene: TRBV10-3
clone size: -

CDR3 protein: CATSGILAGGTGELFF
CDR3 DNA: TGTGCCACCAGCGGGATACTAGCGGGAGGAACCGGGGAGCTGTTTTTT
CDR3 length: 16
D gene: TRBD2
J gene: TRBJ2-2
V gene: TRBV15
clone size: -

CDR3 protein: CASSGTGANVLTF
CDR3 DNA: TGCGCCAGCAGTGGTACTGGGGCCAACGTCCTGACTTTC
CDR3 length: 13
D gene: -
J gene: TRBJ2-6
V gene: TRBV10-1
clone size: -

CDR3 protein: CASSTTGYAYNEQFF
CDR3 DNA: TGTGCCAGCAGTACGACAGGATATGCCTACAATGAGCAGTTCTTC
CDR3 length: 15
D gene: -
J gene: TRBJ2-1
V gene: TRBV28
clone size: -

CDR3 protein: CASSSRLRLLSGNTIYF
CDR3 DNA: TGTGCCAGCAGCTCCCGGCTGAGGCTCCTCTCTGGAAACACCATATATTTT
CDR3 length: 17
D gene: -
J gene: TRBJ1-3
V gene: TRBV11-2
clone size: -

CDR3 protein: CASSPPSQGGGGQYF
CDR3 DNA: TGTGCCAGCTCTCCCCCCAGCCAGGGAGGAGGTGGGCAGTACTTC
CDR3 length: 15
D gene: -
J gene: TRBJ2-7
V gene: TRBV28
clone size: -

CDR3 protein: CASTKRPGEEETQYF
CDR3 DNA: TGTGCCAGCACCAAAAGGCCGGGGGAGGAAGAGACCCAGTACTTC
CDR3 length: 15
D gene: -
J gene: TRBJ2-5
V gene: TRBV27
clone size: -

CDR3 protein: CASSLGLQYF
CDR3 DNA: TGTGCCAGCAGCTTAGGCCTACAGTACTTC
CDR3 length: 10
D gene: -
J gene: TRBJ2-7
V gene: TRBV7-4
clone size: -

CDR3 protein: CASSSGQGATEAFF
CDR3 DNA: TGTGCCAGCTCTAGCGGACAGGGGGCTACTGAAGCTTTCTTT
CDR3 length: 14
D gene: TRBD1
J gene: TRBJ1-1
V gene: TRBV18
clone size: -

CDR3 protein: CAISELNSYEQYF
CDR3 DNA: TGTGCCATCAGTGAGCTAAATAGCTACGAGCAGTACTTC
CDR3 length: 13
D gene: -
J gene: TRBJ2-7
V gene: TRBV10-3
clone size: -

CDR3 protein: CAWRTNVNTEAFF
CDR3 DNA: TGTGCCTGGAGAACTAATGTGAACACTGAAGCTTTCTTT
CDR3 length: 13
D gene: -
J gene: TRBJ1-1
V gene: TRBV30
clone size: -

CDR3 protein: CASSLLGAGGLSATGELFF
CDR3 DNA: TGTGCCAGCAGCTTGCTGGGAGCGGGGGGGTTATCCGCGACCGGGGAGCTGTTTTTT
CDR3 length: 19
D gene: TRBD2
J gene: TRBJ2-2
V gene: TRBV5-6
clone size: -

CDR3 protein: CAWSLYRSSGNTIYF
CDR3 DNA: TGTGCCTGGAGTCTCTACAGAAGCTCTGGAAACACCATATATTTT
CDR3 length: 15
D gene: -
J gene: TRBJ1-3
V gene: TRBV30
clone size: once

CDR3 protein: CASSPVGQGVGEQYF
CDR3 DNA: TGTGCCAGTAGCCCCGTGGGACAGGGGGTAGGGGAGCAGTACTTC
CDR3 length: 15
D gene: TRBD1
J gene: TRBJ2-7
V gene: TRBV19
clone size: -

CDR3 protein: CASSVGSPNTGELFF
CDR3 DNA: TGTGCCAGCAGCGTAGGTAGTCCCAACACCGGGGAGCTGTTTTTT
CDR3 length: 15
D gene: -
J gene: TRBJ2-2
V gene: TRBV9
clone size: -

CDR3 protein: CASSKRTSGSFEQFF
CDR3 DNA: TGTGCCAGCAGTAAAAGGACTAGCGGGAGTTTTGAGCAGTTCTTC
CDR3 length: 15
D gene: TRBD2
J gene: TRBJ2-1
V gene: TRBV6-5
clone size: -

CDR3 protein: CASSHTGTGFIF
CDR3 DNA: TGCGCCAGCAGCCATACCGGGACAGGGTTCATCTTT
CDR3 length: 12
D gene: TRBD1
J gene: TRBJ1-1
V gene: TRBV5-1
clone size: -

CDR3 protein: CASSDGGSGSYEQYF
CDR3 DNA: TGTGCCAGCAGCGATGGGGGTAGCGGGAGCTACGAGCAGTACTTC
CDR3 length: 15
D gene: TRBD2
J gene: TRBJ2-7
V gene: TRBV9
clone size: -

CDR3 protein: CASSRAGGYQETQYF
CDR3 DNA: TGTGCCAGCAGCCGAGCGGGGGGCTACCAAGAGACCCAGTACTTC
CDR3 length: 15
D gene: TRBD2
J gene: TRBJ2-5
V gene: TRBV5-6
clone size: -

CDR3 protein: CASSQLAGSSYEQYF
CDR3 DNA: TGTGCCAGCAGTCAACTAGCGGGCAGCTCCTACGAGCAGTACTTC
CDR3 length: 15
D gene: TRBD2
J gene: TRBJ2-7
V gene: TRBV6-5
clone size: -

CDR3 protein: CASKDRGELFF
CDR3 DNA: TGTGCCAGTAAGGACAGGGGGGAGCTGTTTTTT
CDR3 length: 11
D gene: TRBD1
J gene: TRBJ2-2
V gene: TRBV5-4
clone size: -

CDR3 protein: CASSHPGGTEAFF
CDR3 DNA: TGTGCCAGCAGTCACCCAGGGGGCACTGAAGCTTTCTTT
CDR3 length: 13
D gene: TRBD1
J gene: TRBJ1-1
V gene: TRBV25-1
clone size: -

CDR3 protein: CASSGQEYTEAFF
CDR3 DNA: TGTGCCAGCAGCGGACAGGAGTACACTGAAGCTTTCTTT
CDR3 length: 13
D gene: -
J gene: TRBJ1-1
V gene: TRBV9
clone size: -

CDR3 protein: CASSNGDTKMISYEQYF
CDR3 DNA: TGTGCCAGCAGCAACGGGGACACCAAAATGATATCCTACGAGCAGTACTTC
CDR3 length: 17
D gene: -
J gene: TRBJ2-7
V gene: TRBV28
clone size: -

CDR3 protein: CASSLSGGDRDEQYF
CDR3 DNA: TGTGCCAGCAGCTTGTCGGGGGGGGACCGGGACGAGCAGTACTTC
CDR3 length: 15
D gene: TRBD2
J gene: TRBJ2-7
V gene: TRBV7-9
clone size: once

CDR3 protein: CSVYPGEDYGYTF
CDR3 DNA: TGCAGCGTTTACCCAGGGGAAGACTATGGCTACACCTTC
CDR3 length: 13
D gene: -
J gene: TRBJ1-2
V gene: TRBV29-1
clone size: once

CDR3 protein: CASSMSGLYGYTF
CDR3 DNA: TGTGCCAGCAGTATGTCCGGGTTGTATGGCTACACCTTC
CDR3 length: 13
D gene: -
J gene: TRBJ1-2
V gene: TRBV27
clone size: -

CDR3 protein: CASSLAYAGDTEAFF
CDR3 DNA: TGTGCCAGCAGCTTAGCGTATGCGGGGGACACTGAAGCTTTCTTT
CDR3 length: 15
D gene: -
J gene: TRBJ1-1
V gene: TRBV7-8
clone size: -

CDR3 protein: CASSQVMTGRYEQYF
CDR3 DNA: TGTGCCAGCAGCCAAGTGATGACAGGTCGCTACGAGCAGTACTTC
CDR3 length: 15
D gene: -
J gene: TRBJ2-7
V gene: TRBV4-2
clone size: -

CDR3 protein: CASSEMRRDERTQYF
CDR3 DNA: TGTGCCAGCAGTGAAATGCGGAGGGACGAGAGAACCCAGTACTTC
CDR3 length: 15
D gene: -
J gene: TRBJ2-5
V gene: TRBV6-1
clone size: -

CDR3 protein: CASSLSPGGPLHTEAFF
CDR3 DNA: TGTGCCAGCAGTTTAAGCCCAGGGGGCCCCCTTCACACTGAAGCTTTCTTT
CDR3 length: 17
D gene: TRBD1
J gene: TRBJ1-1
V gene: TRBV27
clone size: once

CDR3 protein: CASALRVAGGRGEQYF
CDR3 DNA: TGTGCTAGTGCCTTAAGGGTAGCGGGAGGGCGTGGCGAGCAGTACTTC
CDR3 length: 16
D gene: TRBD2
J gene: TRBJ2-7
V gene: TRBV12-5
clone size: -

CDR3 protein: CAWSVRGGVETQYF
CDR3 DNA: TGTGCCTGGAGTGTACGGGGGGGAGTCGAGACCCAGTACTTC
CDR3 length: 14
D gene: TRBD2
J gene: TRBJ2-5
V gene: TRBV30
clone size: -

CDR3 protein: CASSQGVQYGYTF
CDR3 DNA: TGTGCCAGCAGCCAGGGGGTTCAATATGGCTACACCTTC
CDR3 length: 13
D gene: TRBD1
J gene: TRBJ1-2
V gene: TRBV11-3
clone size: -

CDR3 protein: CASSYSSGDSPLHF
CDR3 DNA: TGTGCCAGCAGCTACTCGTCGGGAGATTCACCCCTCCACTTT
CDR3 length: 14
D gene: -
J gene: TRBJ1-6
V gene: TRBV5-4
clone size: -

CDR3 protein: CASSSLGNTIYF
CDR3 DNA: TGTGCCAGCAGCTCCCTAGGAAACACCATATATTTT
CDR3 length: 12
D gene: -
J gene: TRBJ1-3
V gene: TRBV5-6
clone size: -